This T cell receptor beta chain derives from a study of Graves' ophthalmopathy and Graves' hyperthyroidism. Study findings and constraints: Blood also harbored most expanded thyroid clonotypes above 0.001 frequency.

Germline values: CDR1 DFQATT, CDR2 SNEGSKA (reference sequence). Trimming removed 0 bases at V and 3 bases at J, with 5 bases between. This CDR3 spans 12 amino acids. This clonotype was seen repeatedly, ten times or more. The target antigen is unknown. Amplified material comprised TCR beta CDR3 regions derived from RNA transcripts. First-round RT-PCR relied on HTBI primers, and a second-round multiplex PCR came next. Via MiXCR, TCRdb re-called the multiplex PCR reads, giving one row per CDR3 protein. The table records roughly 400,000 distinct CDR3 sequences, roughly a sixth of them present only once. PBMCs originated in roughly 11 ml of fresh peripheral blood.

Input material: peripheral blood. The chain joins TRBV20-1 to TRBJ1-2; D is unresolved. This receptor was taken from an adult woman with stable Graves' hyperthyroidism. The chain's CDR3 is CSARDRDYGYTF. In DNA, the CDR3 is TGCAGTGCTAGAGATAGGGACTATGGCTACACCTTC.